A selection of T cell receptor beta chains follows, all from one sample in a study of identical twins. TCRdb re-called the 5' RACE reads through MiXCR, storing one row per CDR3 protein. Among approximately 220,000 distinct CDR3 sequences listed, less than 8% were seen once. The same specimen was also included in a second study, on yellow fever vaccine responses in identical twins.

Sequenced: memory (CD45RO+) T cells sorted from blood. The receptors were gathered from a woman in her late teens or twenties in good health. Both conserved end residues are part of each CDR3. A D gene is named only where the DNA matches it firmly. For some rows the clone size is stated as once, few or many, or as a class when expanded; others skip it.

d_gene,v_gene,j_gene,abundance,CDR3aa
-,TRBV7-9,TRBJ2-7,few,CASSPGYNPYEQYF
-,TRBV3-1,TRBJ1-6,-,CASRTSGNSPLHF
-,TRBV18,TRBJ2-2,many,CASSSLGNTGELFF
-,TRBV5-1,TRBJ1-1,few,CASSVQGGGTEAFF
TRBD1,TRBV20-1,TRBJ2-3,few,CSARAQTGFGSDTQYF
-,TRBV21-1,TRBJ2-5,few,CASEDRQQETQYF
TRBD2,TRBV11-2,TRBJ2-1,many,CASSLSAGVISYNEQFF
-,TRBV2,TRBJ2-1,-,CASSWVGGGEQFF
TRBD1,TRBV2,TRBJ1-2,few,CASTRDSYGYTF
-,TRBV18,TRBJ1-4,few,CASSGDVNEKLFF